These 27 T cell receptor beta chains were all obtained from the same sample, sequenced in a study of shared clonotypes between healthy human individuals. The protocol was immunoSEQ multiplex PCR, while the TCRdb copy is restricted to in-frame clones and leaves out a portion. The sample lists more than 2 million clones, 90% to 96% occurring once. What was sequenced was naive CD4+ T cells sorted from blood. Sample subset: CD45RA+ positively selected. These receptors originate from a man aged 18 to 30 in good health.

V usage is TRBV11-2 and J usage is TRBJ2-2; 7 nucleotides line up with TRBD2. Germline V lookup: CDR1 SGHAT, CDR2 FQNNGV. The CDR3 length is 17 residues. V gave up 5 bases and J gave up 5 bases; unmatched junction bases: 14. The CDR3 nucleotides are TGTGCCAGCAGCCCCGGTTGGGGCGGGGGACCTACCGGGGAGCTGTTTTTT. This codes for CASSPGWGGGPTGELFF.

The V and J genes are TRBV5-1 and TRBJ1-1; weak D call: TRBD1 (5 bases). The CDR3 spans 14 residues. The V gene lost 6 bases and the J gene lost 0 bases, with 12 bases spanning the gap. In germline, CDR1 is SGHRS, CDR2 YFSETQ. The CDR3, as DNA: TGCGCCAGCAATGCCGACAGAATGAACACTGAAGCTTTCTTT. Encoded protein: CASNADRMNTEAFF.

This clone appeared a single time. The chain uses TRBV7-2 and TRBJ2-1; TRBD1 matches at 9 bases. CDR3 length: 16 amino acids. Trimming took 0 bases from V and 7 from J; bases not matched to a gene: 7. Germline V CDR1 and CDR2: SGHTA, FQGNSA. The CDR3 nucleotides are TGTGCCAGCAGCTTAGCAGACAGGGGGTGGAATAATGAGCAGTTCTTC. It yields the protein CASSLADRGWNNEQFF.

V is TRBV6-6 and J is TRBJ2-7; the D gene is possibly TRBD2 (6 bases). There are 14 residues in the CDR3. Germline assignment: CDR1 MNHNY and CDR2 SVGAGI (reference sequence). V lost 5 bases, J lost 2 bases, and 13 bases lay in between. The CDR3 DNA follows: TGTGCCAGCAGTCTCCGGGACTCCCCCTACGAGCAGTACTTC. It encodes CASSLRDSPYEQYF.

The chain links TRBV20-1 to TRBJ1-5; D unclear. The length of the CDR3 is 11 residues. Deletions cut 3 bases from V and 9 bases from J, with 9 bases between. Germline assignment: CDR1 DFQATT and CDR2 SNEGSKA (reference sequence). The CDR3 DNA follows: TGCAGTGCTAGGCCGACTCCGCCCCAGCATTTT. Translation: CSARPTPPQHF.

The V gene is TRBV21-1, the J gene TRBJ1-2. TRBV21-1 constitutes a pseudogene. The CDR3 spans 12 residues. CDR3 DNA sequence: TGTGCCAGCCGCAGCCGATGCTATGGCTACACCTTC. This gives the protein CASRSRCYGYTF.

This clone occurred once. The rearrangement uses TRBV7-2 and TRBJ2-1; 7 bases fit TRBD2. CDR3 length: 14 residues. The germline CDR1 and CDR2 sequences are SGHTA and FQGNSA. Trimming took 3 bases from V and 7 from J; bases not matched to a gene: 6. Here the CDR3 reads CASSFSRDYNEQFF. The CDR3 bases are TGTGCCAGCAGCTTCTCAAGGGACTATAATGAGCAGTTCTTC.

The gene calls are TRBV9 and TRBJ1-3; TRBD1 aligns across 12 bases. V shed 3 bases and J 4 bases; nucleotides not matched to a gene: 8. The length of the CDR3 is 17 residues. The germline gives CDR1 SGDLS, CDR2 YYNGEE. The CDR3 spells CASSETGTGGTGNTIYF. CDR3 nucleotide sequence: TGTGCCAGCAGCGAGACCGGGACAGGGGGCACAGGAAACACCATATATTTT.

The chain links TRBV2 to TRBJ1-1; D is perhaps TRBD1 (6 bases). V was cut by 4 bases and J by 5 bases, with 14 bases left in between. Per germline, CDR1 SNHLY and CDR2 FYNNEI. CDR3 length: 14 residues. CDR3 amino acids: CASSGVAGVTEAFF. The CDR3 DNA reads TGTGCCAGCAGTGGGGTCGCAGGGGTTACTGAAGCTTTCTTT.

The chain is built from TRBV5-1 and TRBJ2-3, with D perhaps TRBD2 (8 bases). V was shortened by 1 base and J by 1 base, with 25 bases between the two germline ends. CDR1 is SGHRS, CDR2 YFSETQ, per germline. This CDR3 comprises 20 residues. CDR3 loop: CASSLRGHWSGRRGTDTQYF. CDR3 coding DNA: TGCGCCAGCAGCTTGAGGGGGCATTGGAGCGGGAGAAGGGGCACAGATACGCAGTATTTT.

The V gene is TRBV5-1, the J gene TRBJ2-2; D might be TRBD1 (6 bases). CDR1 and CDR2 from the germline V gene are SGHRS and YFSETQ. CDR3 length equals 15 residues. Trimming shortened V by 6 bases and J by 4 bases, and 16 bases separated the two germline ends. CDR3 DNA: TGCGCCAGCACCCCTCCCGGACAGACCACCGGGGAGCTGTTTTTT. Residues: CASTPPGQTTGELFF.

The chain uses TRBV25-1 and TRBJ1-5, with D perhaps matching TRBD1 (5 bases). V lost 1 base, J lost 4 bases, and 14 bases lay in between. The CDR3 has 16 amino acids. Per the germline V gene, CDR1 is MGHDK and CDR2 is SYGVNS. CDR3: CASSEFLGALNQPQHF. CDR3 coding DNA: TGTGCCAGCAGTGAATTCCTCGGGGCCTTGAATCAGCCCCAGCATTTT.

The rearrangement uses TRBV7-9 and TRBJ2-7, with D possibly being TRBD2 (5 bases). The CDR3 extends over 16 amino acids. The V and J ends lost 8 bases and 2 bases respectively, with 22 bases between them. Germline assignment: CDR1 SEHNR and CDR2 FQNEAQ (reference sequence). CDR3: CASGTFFGGGTYEQYF. CDR3 DNA: TGTGCCAGCGGAACCTTTTTTGGCGGAGGAACCTACGAGCAGTACTTC.

The chain links TRBV28 to TRBJ1-2; TRBD1 aligns across 8 bases. V was clipped by 8 bases and J by 2 bases; unmatched bases: 16. The CDR3 consists of 17 residues. The V gene's germline CDR1 is MDHEN and CDR2 SYDVKM. The CDR3 coding sequence is TGTGCCAGCTTTACCCCATCAGGGGGCAGTGGGAACTATGGCTACACCTTC. Amino acids: CASFTPSGGSGNYGYTF.

This clone has just a few counts. The chain joins TRBV5-1 to TRBJ2-2; possibly TRBD2 for D (5 bases). V was cut by 0 bases and J by 4 bases, with 28 bases left in between. The CDR3 spans 21 residues. Germline CDR1 and CDR2: SGHRS and YFSETQ. CDR3 residues: CASSLGDIPASGKFFTGELFF. CDR3 DNA sequence: TGCGCCAGCAGCTTGGGCGACATCCCGGCCTCGGGGAAGTTCTTCACCGGGGAGCTGTTTTTT.

The chain combines TRBV10-3 with TRBJ2-3, with 11 positions matching TRBD2. This CDR3 comprises 17 residues. The trim removed 0 bases at V and 0 bases at J, leaving 2 bases unmatched. Germline-derived CDR1 and CDR2 are ENHRY and SYGVKD. This CDR3 reads CAISESIAGGSTDTQYF. The CDR3 DNA follows: TGTGCCATCAGTGAGTCTATAGCGGGAGGGAGCACAGATACGCAGTATTTT.

V usage is TRBV7-9 and J usage is TRBJ2-7, with 8 bases aligning to TRBD1. CDR1 is SEHNR and CDR2 is FQNEAQ in the germline V gene (reference sequence). Losses at the gene ends were 4 bases for V and 4 bases for J; bases not matched to a gene: 3. The CDR3 runs to 13 residues. The DNA for the CDR3 is TGTGCCAGCAGCTGGACAGGGTCTTACGAGCAGTACTTC. Protein: CASSWTGSYEQYF. The complete variable domain, with remaining parts taken from reference TRBV7-9 and TRBJ2-7, reads DTGVSQNPRHKITKRGQNVTFRCDPISEHNRLYWYRQTLGQGPEFLTYFQNEAQLEKSRLLSDRFSAERPKGSFSTLEIQRTEQGDSAMYLCASSWTGSYEQYFGPGTRLTVT.

This clone came up once. CDR3 sequence reads: CASKGGGPVYNEQFF. DNA for the CDR3: TGTGCCAGCAAGGGGGGAGGGCCAGTCTACAATGAGCAGTTCTTC. This chain joins TRBV5-4 and TRBJ2-1; D possibly corresponds to TRBD2 (7 bases). V was trimmed by 6 bases and J by 3 bases, leaving 16 bases between them. Germline assignment: CDR1 SGHNT and CDR2 YYREEE (reference sequence). This CDR3 has 15 amino acids.

The chain uses TRBV21-1 and TRBJ1-4; whether TRBD1, the table's D call, matches the DNA was not checked. TRBV21-1 is an annotated pseudogene. The CDR3 contains 12 residues. The chain's CDR3 is CASSPRNEKLFF. The CDR3 bases are TGTGCCAGCAGTCCCAGGAATGAAAAACTGTTTTTT.

CDR3 DNA sequence: TGCGCCAGCGCCATGGGAGTTCAAGAGACCCAGTACTTC. Protein sequence: CASAMGVQETQYF. The V gene is TRBV5-1, the J gene TRBJ2-5; possibly TRBD2 for D (5 bases). CDR1 is SGHRS, CDR2 YFSETQ, per germline. The V gene lost 7 bases and the J gene lost 2 bases, with 12 bases spanning the gap. The CDR3 has 13 amino acids. Full variable domain (remainder filled in from reference TRBV5-1 and TRBJ2-5): KAGVTQTPRYLIKTRGQQVTLSCSPISGHRSVSWYQQTPGQGLQFLFEYFSETQRNKGNFPGRFSGRQFSNSRSEMNVSTLELGDSALYLCASAMGVQETQYFGPGTRLLVL.

V and J are TRBV9 and TRBJ2-1; maybe TRBD1 (5 bases). V was cut by 0 bases and J by 3 bases, with 10 bases left in between. This CDR3 has 15 residues. Germline-derived CDR1 and CDR2 are SGDLS and YYNGEE. The DNA of the CDR3 is TGTGCCAGCAGCGTAGTCTGGCAGGGCTACAATGAGCAGTTCTTC. Its translation: CASSVVWQGYNEQFF.

This clone has just one count. The chain combines TRBV18 with TRBJ2-7; TRBD1 aligns across 8 bases. Germline values: CDR1 KGHSH, CDR2 LQKENI. V shed 3 bases and J 5 bases; nucleotides not matched to a gene: 9. The CDR3 runs to 15 residues. The DNA of the CDR3 is TGTGCCAGCTCACCTGGACAGGGTCTAGTAAACGAGCAGTACTTC. This translates into CASSPGQGLVNEQYF.

The chain joins TRBV5-1 to TRBJ2-1; D gene ambiguous. This CDR3 comprises 16 residues. The germline V gene encodes CDR1 SGHRS and CDR2 YFSETQ. V lost 2 bases and J 7 bases, leaving 19 bases between the germline ends. The chain's CDR3 is CASSFGSSARMNEQFF. CDR3 nucleotides: TGCGCCAGCAGCTTTGGGTCGTCTGCTCGAATGAATGAGCAGTTCTTC. The full variable domain, rest sourced from reference TRBV5-1 and TRBJ2-1, is KAGVTQTPRYLIKTRGQQVTLSCSPISGHRSVSWYQQTPGQGLQFLFEYFSETQRNKGNFPGRFSGRQFSNSRSEMNVSTLELGDSALYLCASSFGSSARMNEQFFGPGTRLTVL.

CDR3 amino acids: CASSQARGGETQYF. CDR3 DNA: TGCGCCAGCAGCCAAGCCAGGGGGGGGGAGACCCAGTACTTC. J is TRBJ2-5 and V is TRBV4-1; perhaps D is TRBD1 or TRBD2 (7 bases each). The CDR3 loop spans 14 amino acids. With 1 base removed from V and 5 bases from J, the gap between germline ends came to 11 bases. CDR1 and CDR2 (germline): MGHRA, YSYEKL.

V and J are TRBV20-1 and TRBJ1-2; D gene ambiguous. The germline V and J ends were trimmed by 5 bases and 6 bases, with 10 bases remaining between them. There are 11 residues in the CDR3. The germline gives CDR1 DFQATT, CDR2 SNEGSKA (reference sequence). CDR3 in DNA: TGCAGTGCTGCCCTCATGGATGGCTACACCTTC. Its translation is CSAALMDGYTF.

The J gene is TRBJ1-4, the V gene TRBV6-5; D is uncertain. V was trimmed by 0 bases and J by 5 bases, leaving 13 bases between them. Germline CDR1 reads MNHEY; CDR2 reads SVGAGI. There are 16 residues in the CDR3. The DNA for the CDR3 is TGTGCCAGCAGTTACTCGAACCCGAGGCTAAATGAAAAACTGTTTTTT. Protein: CASSYSNPRLNEKLFF.

V is TRBV12-2 and J is TRBJ2-1; the D call of TRBD1 is as the table states it, not checked on the DNA. TRBV12-2 is described as a pseudogene. CDR3 length: 20 residues. The CDR3 reads CASRPSTPHKVGQGYNEQFF. As DNA, the CDR3 is TGTGCAAGTCGCCCCTCCACTCCCCACAAGGTGGGACAGGGGTACAATGAGCAGTTCTTC.